One sample yielded the 6 T cell receptor beta chains listed below, sequenced in a study of CD8 T cells in ankylosing spondylitis. Study results and limitations: What seemed typical of ankylosing spondylitis blood was a TCR beta motif built from fewer than ten highly homologous variants.

What these receptors recognize is not known. In TCRdb, the 5' RACE reads were re-called with MiXCR into one record per CDR3 protein. Of about 800,000 distinct CDR3 sequences in the sample, about 11% were seen once. Material: blood, either unsorted or a sorted T cell fraction (not recorded which). Source of these receptors: a male donor with ankylosing spondylitis.

The V and J genes are TRBV27 and TRBJ2-1; 7 bases line up with TRBD2. After removal of 0 bases from V and 11 bases from J, the junction contained 1 base not matched to a gene. The CDR3 extends over 12 amino acids. Germline loops: CDR1 MNHEY, CDR2 SMNVEV (reference sequence). CDR3 amino acids: CASSLSGGKQFF. The CDR3 DNA sequence: TGTGCCAGCAGTTTATCGGGAGGGAAGCAGTTCTTC.

This clonotype has more than one count but fewer than ten. V is TRBV7-3 and J is TRBJ2-7; the D is unclear. The CDR3 is 15 residues long. V lost 1 base, J lost 2 bases, and 12 bases lay in between. Germline V gene sequence: CDR1 SGHTA, CDR2 FQGTGA. Here the CDR3 reads CASSLRPGATYEQYF. The CDR3, as DNA: TGTGCCAGCAGCTTAAGACCCGGAGCGACCTACGAGCAGTACTTC.

This clonotype has only a few counts. The J gene is TRBJ2-3, the V gene TRBV6-1; the match to TRBD2 covers 12 bases. The CDR3 runs 16 residues. Germline CDR1 and CDR2: MNHNS and SASEGT. V lost 5 bases and J lost 1; bases outside the gene matches: 4. The CDR3 is CASSRLAGARTDTQYF. The CDR3 coding sequence is TGTGCCAGCAGTCGACTAGCGGGGGCTCGCACAGATACGCAGTATTTT.

V usage is TRBV5-1 and J usage is TRBJ2-5; 9 bases align to TRBD2. In germline, CDR1 is SGHRS, CDR2 YFSETQ. Trimming took 4 bases from V and 4 from J; bases not matched to a gene: 8. The CDR3 contains 15 residues. CDR3 region: CASSVSGSDVETQYF. The CDR3 DNA is TGCGCCAGCAGCGTTAGCGGGAGCGATGTAGAGACCCAGTACTTC.

The chain employs TRBV12-5 and TRBJ2-1; D is unclear. The germline V gene has CDR1 LGHNT and CDR2 FRNRAP. CDR3 length equals 13 residues. V lost 7 bases and J lost 7, with 14 bases in between. This CDR3 is CASALRGGNEQFF. In nucleotides, the CDR3 is TGTGCTAGTGCTCTACGCGGTGGGAATGAGCAGTTCTTC.

J is TRBJ1-2 and V is TRBV9; tentatively, D is TRBD1 (5 bases). The CDR3 has 14 amino acids. In germline, CDR1 is SGDLS, CDR2 YYNGEE. V was clipped by 6 bases and J by 2 bases, with 14 bases between them. The CDR3 loop is CASNLGGENYGYTF. The DNA for the CDR3 is TGTGCCAGCAATTTGGGAGGGGAGAACTATGGCTACACCTTC.